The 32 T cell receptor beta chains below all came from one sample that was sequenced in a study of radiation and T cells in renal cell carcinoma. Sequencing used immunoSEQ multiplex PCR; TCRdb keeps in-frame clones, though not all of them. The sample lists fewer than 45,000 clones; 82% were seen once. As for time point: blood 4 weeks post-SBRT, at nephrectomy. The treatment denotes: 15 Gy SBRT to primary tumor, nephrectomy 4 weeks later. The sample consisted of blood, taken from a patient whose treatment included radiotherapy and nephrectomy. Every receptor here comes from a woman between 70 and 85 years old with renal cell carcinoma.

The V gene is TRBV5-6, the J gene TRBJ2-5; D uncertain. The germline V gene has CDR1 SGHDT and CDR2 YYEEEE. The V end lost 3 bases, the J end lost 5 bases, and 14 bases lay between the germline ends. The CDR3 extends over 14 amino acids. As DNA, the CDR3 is TGTGCCAGCAGCTCGCTTTCTCGCGGCGAGACCCAGTACTTC. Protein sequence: CASSSLSRGETQYF.

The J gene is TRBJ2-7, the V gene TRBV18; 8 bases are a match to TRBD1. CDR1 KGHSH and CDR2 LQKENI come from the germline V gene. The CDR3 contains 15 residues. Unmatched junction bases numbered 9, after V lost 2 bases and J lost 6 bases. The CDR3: CASSPIRGRYIEQYF. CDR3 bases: TGTGCCAGCTCACCAATCAGGGGGCGGTATATCGAGCAGTACTTC.

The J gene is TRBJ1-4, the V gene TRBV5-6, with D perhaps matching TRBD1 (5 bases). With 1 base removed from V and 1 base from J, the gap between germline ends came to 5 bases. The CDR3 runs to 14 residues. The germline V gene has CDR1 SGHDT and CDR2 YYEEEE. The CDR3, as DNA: TGTGCCAGCAGCTTGAGGGGAACTAATGAAAAACTGTTTTTT. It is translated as CASSLRGTNEKLFF.

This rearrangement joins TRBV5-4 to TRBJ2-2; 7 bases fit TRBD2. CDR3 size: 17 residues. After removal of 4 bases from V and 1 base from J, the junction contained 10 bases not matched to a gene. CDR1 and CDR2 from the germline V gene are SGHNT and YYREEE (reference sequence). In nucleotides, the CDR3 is TGTGCCAGCAGCCCGGGACTAACGAATCAGAACACCGGGGAGCTGTTTTTT. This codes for CASSPGLTNQNTGELFF.

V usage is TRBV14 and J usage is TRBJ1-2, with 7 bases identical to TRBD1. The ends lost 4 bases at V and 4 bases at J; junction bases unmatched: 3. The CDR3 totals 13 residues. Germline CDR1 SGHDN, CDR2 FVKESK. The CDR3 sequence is CASSRDSLYGYTF. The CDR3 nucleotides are TGTGCCAGCAGCCGGGACAGCCTCTATGGCTACACCTTC.

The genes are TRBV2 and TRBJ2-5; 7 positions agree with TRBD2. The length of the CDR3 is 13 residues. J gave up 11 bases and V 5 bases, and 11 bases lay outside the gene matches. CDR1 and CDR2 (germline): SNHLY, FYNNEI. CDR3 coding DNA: TGTGCCAGCAGTATGGCGGGAGTAGGTGAGCAGTACTTC. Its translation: CASSMAGVGEQYF.

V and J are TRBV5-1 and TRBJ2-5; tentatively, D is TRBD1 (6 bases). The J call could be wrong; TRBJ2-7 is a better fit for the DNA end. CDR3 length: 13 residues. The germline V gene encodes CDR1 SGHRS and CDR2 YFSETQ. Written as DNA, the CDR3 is TGCGCCAGCAGCTTAGGCAGGGGTAACGAGCAGTACTTC. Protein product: CASSLGRGNEQYF.

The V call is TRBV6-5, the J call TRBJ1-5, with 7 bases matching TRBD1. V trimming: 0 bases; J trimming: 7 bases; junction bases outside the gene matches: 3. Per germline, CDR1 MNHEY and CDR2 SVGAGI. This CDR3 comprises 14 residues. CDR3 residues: CASSYSTGSQPQHF. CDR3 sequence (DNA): TGTGCCAGCAGTTACTCGACAGGGTCCCAGCCCCAGCATTTT.

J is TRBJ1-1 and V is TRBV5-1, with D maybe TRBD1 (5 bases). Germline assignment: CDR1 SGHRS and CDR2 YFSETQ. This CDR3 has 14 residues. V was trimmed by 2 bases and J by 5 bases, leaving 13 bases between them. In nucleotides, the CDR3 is TGCGCCAGCAGCTTAATTGGGGGGGAAACTGAAGCTTTCTTT. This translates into CASSLIGGETEAFF.

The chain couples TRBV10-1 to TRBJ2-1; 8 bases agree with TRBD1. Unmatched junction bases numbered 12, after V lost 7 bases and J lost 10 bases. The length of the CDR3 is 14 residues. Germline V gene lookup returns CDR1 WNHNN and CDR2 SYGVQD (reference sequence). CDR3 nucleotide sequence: TGCGCCAGCAAGGCCCTCAGGGGGCAAGGAGAGCAGTTCTTC. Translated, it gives CASKALRGQGEQFF.

CDR3 protein: CARSWTVRPMNTEAFF. In nucleotides, the CDR3 is TGTGCCAGAAGCTGGACAGTCAGACCCATGAACACTGAAGCTTTCTTT. V is TRBV5-3 and J is TRBJ1-1; D is possibly TRBD1 (6 bases). TRBV5-3 falls under the ORF class, with uncertain function. This CDR3 is built from 16 residues. V was trimmed by 3 bases and J by 0 bases, leaving 15 bases between them.

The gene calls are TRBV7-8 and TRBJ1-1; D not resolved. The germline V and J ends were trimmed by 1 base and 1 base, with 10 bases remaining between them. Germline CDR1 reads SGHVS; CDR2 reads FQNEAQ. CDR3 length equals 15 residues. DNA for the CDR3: TGTGCCAGCAGCTTAGGCCTATGGGGGAACACTGAAGCTTTCTTT. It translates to CASSLGLWGNTEAFF.

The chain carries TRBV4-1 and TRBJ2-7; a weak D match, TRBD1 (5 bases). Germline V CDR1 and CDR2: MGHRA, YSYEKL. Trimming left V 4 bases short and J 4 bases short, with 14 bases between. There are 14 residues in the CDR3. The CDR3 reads CASSLLAGLYEQYF. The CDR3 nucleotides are TGCGCCAGCAGCCTATTGGCAGGGTTGTACGAGCAGTACTTC.

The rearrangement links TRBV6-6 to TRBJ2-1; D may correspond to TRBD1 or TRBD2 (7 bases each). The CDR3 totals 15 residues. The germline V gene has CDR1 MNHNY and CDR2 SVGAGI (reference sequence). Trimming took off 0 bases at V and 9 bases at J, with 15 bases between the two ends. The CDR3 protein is CASSYSQGRGGEQFF. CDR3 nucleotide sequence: TGTGCCAGCAGTTACTCCCAGGGCAGGGGGGGTGAGCAGTTCTTC.

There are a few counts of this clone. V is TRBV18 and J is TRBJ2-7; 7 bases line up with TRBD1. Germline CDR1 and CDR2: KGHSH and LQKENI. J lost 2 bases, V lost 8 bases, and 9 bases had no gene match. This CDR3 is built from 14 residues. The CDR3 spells CASKPGDSPYEQYF. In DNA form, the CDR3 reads TGTGCCAGCAAGCCAGGGGACAGTCCCTACGAGCAGTACTTC.

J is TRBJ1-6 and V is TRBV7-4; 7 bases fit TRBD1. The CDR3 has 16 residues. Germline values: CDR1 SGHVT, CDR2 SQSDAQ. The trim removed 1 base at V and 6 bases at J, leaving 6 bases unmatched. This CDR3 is CASSLGGGWGNSPLHF. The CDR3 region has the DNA TGTGCCAGCAGCTTAGGAGGGGGCTGGGGTAATTCACCCCTCCACTTT.

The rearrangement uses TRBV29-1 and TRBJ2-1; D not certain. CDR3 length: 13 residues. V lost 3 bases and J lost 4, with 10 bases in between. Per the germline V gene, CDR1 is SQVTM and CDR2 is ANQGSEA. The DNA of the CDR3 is TGCAGCGTTGAGTGGGGTCTATACAATGAGCAGTTCTTC. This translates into CSVEWGLYNEQFF.

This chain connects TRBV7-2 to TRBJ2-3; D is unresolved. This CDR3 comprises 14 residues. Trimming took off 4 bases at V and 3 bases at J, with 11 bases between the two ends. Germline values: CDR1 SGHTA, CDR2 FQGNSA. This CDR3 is CASSYGLRTDTQYF. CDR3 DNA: TGTGCCAGCAGCTACGGCTTACGGACAGATACGCAGTATTTT.

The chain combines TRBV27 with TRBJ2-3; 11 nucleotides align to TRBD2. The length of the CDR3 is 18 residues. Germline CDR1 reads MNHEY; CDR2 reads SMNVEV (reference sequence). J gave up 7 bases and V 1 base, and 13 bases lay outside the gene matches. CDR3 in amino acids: CASSLLSPLAGVTNTQYF. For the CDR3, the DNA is TGTGCCAGCAGTTTATTGTCCCCACTAGCGGGAGTGACTAATACGCAGTATTTT.

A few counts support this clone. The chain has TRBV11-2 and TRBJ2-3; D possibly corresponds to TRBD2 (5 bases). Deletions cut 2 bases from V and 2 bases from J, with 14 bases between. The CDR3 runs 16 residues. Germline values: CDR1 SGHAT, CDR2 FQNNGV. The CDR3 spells CASSLSWADYTDTQYF. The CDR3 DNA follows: TGTGCCAGCAGCTTAAGTTGGGCAGACTACACAGATACGCAGTATTTT. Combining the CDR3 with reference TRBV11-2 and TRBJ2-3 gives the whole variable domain EAGVAQSPRYKIIEKRQSVAFWCNPISGHATLYWYQQILGQGPKLLIQFQNNGVVDDSQLPKDRFSAERLKGVDSTLKIQPAKLEDSAVYLCASSLSWADYTDTQYFGPGTRLTVL.

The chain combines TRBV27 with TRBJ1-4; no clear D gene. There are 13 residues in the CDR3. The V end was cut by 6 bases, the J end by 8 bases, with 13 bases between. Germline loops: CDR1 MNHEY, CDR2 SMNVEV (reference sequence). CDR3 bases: TGTGCCAGCAGCCTCATGCGGTACGAAAAACTGTTTTTT. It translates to CASSLMRYEKLFF.

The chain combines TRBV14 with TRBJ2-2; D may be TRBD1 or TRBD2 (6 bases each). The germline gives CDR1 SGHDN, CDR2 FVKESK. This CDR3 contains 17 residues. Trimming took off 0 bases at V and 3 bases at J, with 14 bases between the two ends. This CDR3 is CASSQDRGALHTGELFF. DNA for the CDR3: TGTGCCAGCAGCCAAGATAGGGGGGCCCTTCACACCGGGGAGCTGTTTTTT.

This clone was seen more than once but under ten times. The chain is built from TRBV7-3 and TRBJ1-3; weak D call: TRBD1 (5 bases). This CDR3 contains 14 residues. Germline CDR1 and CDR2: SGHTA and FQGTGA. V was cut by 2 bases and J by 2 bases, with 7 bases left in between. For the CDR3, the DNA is TGTGCCAGCAGCTTAGGGGGAGCTGGAAACACCATATATTTT. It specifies CASSLGGAGNTIYF.

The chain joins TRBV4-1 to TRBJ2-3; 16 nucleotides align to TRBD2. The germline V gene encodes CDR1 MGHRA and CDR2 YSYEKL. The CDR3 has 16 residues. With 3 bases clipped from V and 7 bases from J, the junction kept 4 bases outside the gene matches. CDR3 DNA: TGCGCCAGCAGCCACGGGACTAGCGGGAGGGCAAATACGCAGTATTTT. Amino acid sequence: CASSHGTSGRANTQYF.

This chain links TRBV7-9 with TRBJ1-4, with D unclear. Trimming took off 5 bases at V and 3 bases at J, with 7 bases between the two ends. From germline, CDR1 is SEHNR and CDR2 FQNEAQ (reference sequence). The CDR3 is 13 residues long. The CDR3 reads CASSIPPNEKLFF. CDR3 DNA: TGTGCCAGCAGCATCCCACCTAATGAAAAACTGTTTTTT.

The CDR3 here is CASSSDNSYEQYF. The CDR3 nucleotides are TGTGCCAGTAGTAGCGACAACTCCTACGAGCAGTACTTC. J is TRBJ2-7 and V is TRBV19; D remains unclear. The CDR3 runs to 13 residues. Trimming removed 4 bases at V and 0 bases at J, with 7 bases between. Per the germline V gene, CDR1 is LNHDA and CDR2 is SQIVND (reference sequence).

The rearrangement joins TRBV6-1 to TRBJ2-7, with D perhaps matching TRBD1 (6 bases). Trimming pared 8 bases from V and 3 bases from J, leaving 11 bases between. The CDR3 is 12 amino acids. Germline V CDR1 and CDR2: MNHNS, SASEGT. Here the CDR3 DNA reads TGTGCCAGCGAAGGACAGTACTACGAGCAGTACTTC. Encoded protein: CASEGQYYEQYF.

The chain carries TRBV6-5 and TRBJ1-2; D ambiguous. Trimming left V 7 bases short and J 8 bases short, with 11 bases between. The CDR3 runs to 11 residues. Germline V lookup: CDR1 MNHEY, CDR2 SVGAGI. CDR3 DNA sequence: TGTGCCAGCATCGGGGATGAGGGCTACACCTTC. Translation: CASIGDEGYTF.

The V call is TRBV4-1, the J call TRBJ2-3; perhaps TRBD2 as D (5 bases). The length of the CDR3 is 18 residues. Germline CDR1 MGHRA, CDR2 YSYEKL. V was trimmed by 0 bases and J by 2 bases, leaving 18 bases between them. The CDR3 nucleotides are TGCGCCAGCAGCCAAGATATCCGCGATCTAGCATACACAGATACGCAGTATTTT. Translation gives CASSQDIRDLAYTDTQYF.

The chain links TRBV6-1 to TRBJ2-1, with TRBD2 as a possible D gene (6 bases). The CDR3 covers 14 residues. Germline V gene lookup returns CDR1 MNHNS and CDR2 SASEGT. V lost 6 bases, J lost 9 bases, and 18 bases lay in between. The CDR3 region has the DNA TGTGCCAGCAGCGTGACTAGATTTTCGGGTGAGCAGTTCTTC. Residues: CASSVTRFSGEQFF.

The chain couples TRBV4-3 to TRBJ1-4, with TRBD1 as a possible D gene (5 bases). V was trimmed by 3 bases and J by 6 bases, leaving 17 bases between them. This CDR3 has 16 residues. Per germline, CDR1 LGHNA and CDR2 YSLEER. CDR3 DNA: TGCGCCAGCAGCCACTCCAGAGGGACTGGCGATGAAAAACTGTTTTTT. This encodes CASSHSRGTGDEKLFF.

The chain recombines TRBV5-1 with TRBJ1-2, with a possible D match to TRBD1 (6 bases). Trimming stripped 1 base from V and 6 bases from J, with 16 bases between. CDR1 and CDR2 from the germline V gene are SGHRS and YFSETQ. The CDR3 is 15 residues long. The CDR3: CASSLRGGSEDGYTF. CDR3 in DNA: TGCGCCAGCAGCTTGAGGGGGGGCTCGGAAGATGGCTACACCTTC.